This T cell receptor (beta chain) emerged from a study of early T cells in non-severe SARS-CoV-2 infection. Overall study context: Unpaired chains resulted from sequencing bulk RNA of unsorted whole blood.

On this clonotype itself: Its antigen is not known.

The CDR3 has 13 amino acids. V was shortened by 4 bases and J by 4 bases, with 8 bases between the two germline ends. Germline CDR1 and CDR2: GTSNPN and SVGIG (reference sequence). Study results and caveats: VDJdb matching skewed toward anti-spike CD8 responses, missing private and CD4 specificities.

Each CDR3 protein is one row after TCRdb ran MiXCR on the 5' RACE reads. This table holds about 48,000 distinct CDR3 sequences, approximately 7.5% found once. The rearrangement links TRBV30 to TRBJ1-6; a possible D gene is TRBD1 (6 bases). The sample taken for sequencing was whole blood. The receptor's source is an adult who was a healthcare worker with PCR-confirmed SARS-CoV-2 infection or an uninfected control (not recorded which). CDR3 region: CAWTGQYNSPLHF. The CDR3, as DNA: TGTGCCTGGACCGGACAGTATAATTCACCCCTCCACTTT.